This record looks at one TCR beta chain sequence and its context. This specimen comes from a study of shared clonotypes between healthy human individuals. Sequencing used immunoSEQ multiplex PCR; TCRdb keeps in-frame clones, though not all of them. The table records roughly 530,000 clones, about 95% of them present only once. This TCR came from a woman in her twenties or thirties in good health. The specimen was naive CD4+ T cells sorted from blood. As for subset: CD45RA+ positively selected.

The CDR3 loop reads CASSPAGLAGYNEQFF. The CDR3 DNA reads TGTGCCAGCAGCCCCGCTGGACTAGCGGGATACAATGAGCAGTTCTTC. The chain has TRBV4-2 and TRBJ2-1; 12 nucleotides align to TRBD2. Germline CDR1 is LGHNA and CDR2 is YNFKEQ. There are 16 residues in the CDR3. J was trimmed by 4 bases and V by 4 bases; bases with no gene match: 5.